Listed below are T cell receptor beta chains from one sample, sequenced in a study of cytomegalovirus exposure and HLA in healthy donors. Profiling relied on immunoSEQ multiplex PCR, and the TCRdb table lists in-frame clones only, not all of them. This sample contains approximately 79,000 clones. Sequenced input: PBMCs. The receptors derive from a man between 35 and 55 years old in good health and CMV-seronegative. The CDR3 runs from the conserved cysteine through the conserved F or W. The D gene is left open where the match is weak.

TRBV28	TRBJ2-5	TRBD1	TGTGCCAGCAGTCCTTGGGACGGGACAGGGGAAGTGGAGACCCAGTACTTC	CASSPWDGTGEVETQYF
TRBV19	TRBJ2-7	.	TGTGCCAGTAGTATATCGCGTTTGGGGCGGAGCTCCTACGAGCAGTACTTC	CASSISRLGRSSYEQYF
TRBV19	TRBJ2-7	TRBD1	TGTGCCAGTAGTACGCAGGGACAGGGACCCTACGAGCAGTACTTC	CASSTQGQGPYEQYF
TRBV5-6	TRBJ2-7	TRBD2	TGTGCCAGCAGCTTTAGACGACTAGCGGGATCGCCCTCCTACGAGCAGTACTTC	CASSFRRLAGSPSYEQYF
TRBV7-2	TRBJ2-1	.	TGTGCCAGCAGCTTAGTCTGGGGAGACAATGAGCAGTTCTTC	CASSLVWGDNEQFF
TRBV19	TRBJ2-2	.	TGTGCCAGTAGGGTGCAGTATGCGAACACCGGGGAGCTGTTTTTT	CASRVQYANTGELFF
TRBV28	TRBJ2-2	TRBD2	TGTGCCAGCGAGACCGGGACTAGCGGGACGAACACCGGGGAGCTGTTTTTT	CASETGTSGTNTGELFF
TRBV10-1	TRBJ2-2	.	TGCGCCAGCAGTGACCAATACAGGGTGTCGGGCACCGGGGAGCTGTTTTTT	CASSDQYRVSGTGELFF
TRBV30	TRBJ2-7	.	TGTGCCTGGAGCCCAGGGGTTGCCTTCTACGAGCAGTACTTC	CAWSPGVAFYEQYF
TRBV4-2	TRBJ2-1	TRBD2	TGTGCCAGCAGCCAAGAGGGGGGGTCCTACAATGAGCAGTTCTTC	CASSQEGGSYNEQFF
TRBV10-1	TRBJ2-1	.	TGCGCCAGCAGTGAGTCCTACAGGGATAGGATGTTCTTC	CASSESYRDRMFF
TRBV6-4	TRBJ2-3	TRBD1	TGTGCCAGCAGTGACTCCCTGGACAGGGGTGCAGATACGCAGTATTTT	CASSDSLDRGADTQYF
TRBV7-2	TRBJ1-2	TRBD1	TGTGCCAGCAGCAAAGGACAGGGGTTCTCTAACTATGGCTACACCTTC	CASSKGQGFSNYGYTF